This TCR beta chain was sequenced in a study of T-cell reconstitution after alpha-beta-depleted transplantation in children. This clonotype was counted a few times. Per the germline V gene, CDR1 is SEHNR and CDR2 is FQNEAQ (reference sequence). Trimming removed 10 bases at V and 10 bases at J, with 14 bases between. The CDR3 is made up of 11 amino acids. Construction of the TCRbeta library involved unique molecular identifiers. TCRdb processed the PCR reads anew with MiXCR; each CDR3 protein has one entry. The table shows approximately 340,000 distinct CDR3 sequences, with about 9.4% occurring only once.

The rearrangement links TRBV7-9 to TRBJ2-4; the D gene is possibly TRBD2 (5 bases). This receptor was identified in a human donor who donated a stem cell graft to a child with acute lymphoblastic leukemia. The specimen comprised PBMCs from the stem cell graft donor, sampled from the stem cell graft. Written as DNA, the CDR3 is TGTGCCATGGATATAGAGGGAATTCAGTACTTC. It yields the protein CAMDIEGIQYF.